Each of the 19 T cell receptor beta chains below was sequenced from the same sample in a study of cytomegalovirus exposure and HLA in healthy donors. PCR used 60 Vbeta primers and 13 Jbeta primers. The protocol was immunoSEQ multiplex PCR, while the TCRdb copy is restricted to in-frame clones and leaves out a portion. The repertoire holds 140,000 to 150,000 clones, approximately 82% seen once, with approximately 9.7% in the top ten. Material for sequencing was PBMCs. The receptors stem from a woman in her fifties or sixties in good health and CMV-seropositive.

This clone is a singleton in its sample. The rearrangement links TRBV4-1 to TRBJ2-1; D remains unclear. Trimming stripped 7 bases from V and 6 bases from J, with 19 bases between. This CDR3 contains 15 residues. Germline-derived CDR1 and CDR2 are MGHRA and YSYEKL. The CDR3 spells CASTLWVEEFNEQFF. The CDR3 nucleotides read TGCGCCAGCACCCTATGGGTTGAGGAGTTCAATGAGCAGTTCTTC.

The V gene is TRBV29-1, the J gene TRBJ2-1; 8 positions agree with TRBD2. Per germline, CDR1 SQVTM and CDR2 ANQGSEA. The V and J ends lost 6 bases and 5 bases, in that order; junction bases with no gene match: 9. The CDR3 runs to 14 residues. The CDR3 loop is CSVPGTSLNNEQFF. The CDR3 DNA is TGCAGCGTCCCCGGGACTAGTCTGAACAATGAGCAGTTCTTC.

The CDR3 spells CASRETWGQPQHF. As DNA, the CDR3 is TGTGCCAGCAGGGAAACATGGGGCCAGCCCCAGCATTTT. The chain carries TRBV27 and TRBJ1-5, with D tentatively TRBD1 (5 bases). Germline loops: CDR1 MNHEY, CDR2 SMNVEV (reference sequence). The ends were cut back, 6 bases at V and 7 bases at J, with 13 bases in the middle. CDR3 length: 13 residues.

The gene calls are TRBV6-6 and TRBJ1-5; maybe TRBD1 (6 bases). CDR1 and CDR2 from the germline V gene are MNHNY and SVGAGI (reference sequence). V lost 0 bases, J lost 0 bases, and 9 bases lay in between. The CDR3 runs to 16 residues. CDR3 region: CASSYSGAHSNQPQHF. CDR3 coding DNA: TGTGCCAGCAGTTACTCGGGGGCCCATAGCAATCAGCCCCAGCATTTT.

The V gene is TRBV29-1, the J gene TRBJ2-7; TRBD1 matches 7 bases. Germline loops: CDR1 SQVTM, CDR2 ANQGSEA. The CDR3 runs 12 residues. V lost 0 bases, J lost 6 bases, and 2 bases stayed unmatched. The CDR3 nucleotides are TGCAGCGTTGAAGAACAGGGGAGCGAGCAGTACTTC. Translating it yields CSVEEQGSEQYF.

The count of this clone is one. V usage is TRBV7-2 and J usage is TRBJ2-3, with D perhaps TRBD2 (6 bases). Deletions cut 1 base from V and 2 bases from J, with 10 bases between. The CDR3 sequence is 15 residues long. The germline CDR1 and CDR2 sequences are SGHTA and FQGNSA. CDR3 nucleotides: TGTGCCAGCAGCTTAGAACTGGGACTCACAGATACGCAGTATTTT. This translates into CASSLELGLTDTQYF.

The J gene is TRBJ1-2, the V gene TRBV27; 7 bases align to TRBD1. Germline trimming cut 4 bases from V and 8 bases from J; bases unmatched to any gene: 4. Looked up from germline, CDR1 is MNHEY and CDR2 is SMNVEV (reference sequence). The CDR3 is 12 amino acids. The CDR3 region has the DNA TGTGCCAGCAGTTCCACAGGGGACGGCTACACCTTC. It yields the protein CASSSTGDGYTF.

The V and J genes are TRBV10-3 and TRBJ2-2, with no clear D. Germline CDR1 and CDR2: ENHRY and SYGVKD. There are 13 residues in the CDR3. Trimming took 3 bases from V and 13 from J, leaving 15 bases between them. Here the CDR3 DNA reads TGTGCCATCAGTGATTACGACCGCCCGGGGCTGTTTTTT. Its translation: CAISDYDRPGLFF.

The rearrangement uses TRBV19 and TRBJ2-2; TRBD1 aligns across 7 bases. Germline CDR1 LNHDA, CDR2 SQIVND (reference sequence). The CDR3 has 15 residues. J was trimmed by 5 bases and V by 5 bases; bases with no gene match: 8. The CDR3 loop reads CASSSTGMRTGELFF. The CDR3 DNA follows: TGTGCCAGTAGTTCGACAGGGATGCGGACCGGGGAGCTGTTTTTT.

As regards this clone: Additional DNA sequences in this sample encode the identical CDR3. Here the CDR3 reads CASSVAAGSYEQYF. The CDR3 nucleotides read TGTGCCAGCAGCGTAGCCGCGGGATCCTACGAGCAGTACTTC. The chain joins TRBV9 to TRBJ2-7, with D possibly TRBD2 on 6 matching bases. This CDR3 contains 14 residues. Germline assignment: CDR1 SGDLS and CDR2 YYNGEE. Trimming took off 0 bases at V and 1 base at J, with 8 bases between the two ends.

The chain joins TRBV5-6 to TRBJ1-1, with 10 nucleotides matching TRBD1. Germline V CDR1 and CDR2: SGHDT, YYEEEE. The CDR3 has 15 residues. V shed 0 bases, J shed 8 bases, and the junction held 7 bases outside the gene matches. The CDR3, as DNA: TGTGCCAGCAGCTTGGTGGGGACAGGGGCCTTAGAAGCTTTCTTT. Translation gives CASSLVGTGALEAFF. Based on the CDR3 plus reference TRBV5-6 and TRBJ1-1, the full variable domain is DAGVTQSPTHLIKTRGQQVTLRCSPKSGHDTVSWYQQALGQGPQFIFQYYEEEERQRGNFPDRFSGHQFPNYSSELNVNALLLGDSALYLCASSLVGTGALEAFFGQGTRLTVV.

This clone was seen just once. The chain has TRBV12-5 and TRBJ1-2; a possible D gene is TRBD1 (5 bases). The V gene's germline CDR1 is LGHNT and CDR2 FRNRAP. The CDR3 contains 14 residues. The V gene lost 5 bases and the J gene lost 2 bases, with 12 bases spanning the gap. The CDR3 loop reads CASGPAQGNYGYTF. In DNA form, the CDR3 reads TGTGCTAGTGGTCCCGCCCAGGGCAACTATGGCTACACCTTC.

This clone was seen a single time. J is TRBJ1-2 and V is TRBV14; the match to TRBD1 covers 8 bases. Losses at the gene ends were 5 bases for V and 2 bases for J; bases not matched to a gene: 7. The CDR3 contains 15 residues. The germline V gene encodes CDR1 SGHDN and CDR2 FVKESK. The CDR3 coding sequence is TGTGCCAGCAGCTCTACAGGGGGAAACAACTATGGCTACACCTTC. Translated, it gives CASSSTGGNNYGYTF.

This clone was counted a few times. The chain is built from TRBV4-1 and TRBJ1-1; D perhaps matches TRBD1 (5 bases). The CDR3 length is 16 residues. Between the trimmed V and J ends, which lost 1 base and 1 base, there was a span of 13 bases. The V gene's germline CDR1 is MGHRA and CDR2 YSYEKL. Written as DNA, the CDR3 is TGCGCCAGCAGCCAAGTCCGGGGGGGAGGGAACACTGAAGCTTTCTTT. Protein: CASSQVRGGGNTEAFF.

The chain uses TRBV4-2 and TRBJ1-1; 7 bases fit TRBD1. This CDR3 region has 15 residues. Germline lookup yields CDR1 LGHNA and CDR2 YNFKEQ. V gave up 0 bases and J gave up 3 bases; unmatched junction bases: 4. CDR3 amino acids: CASSQDAGGYTEAFF. The CDR3 DNA follows: TGTGCCAGCAGCCAAGATGCAGGGGGTTACACTGAAGCTTTCTTT.

The rearrangement uses TRBV13 and TRBJ2-5; the D gene is possibly TRBD2 (6 bases). V was shortened by 2 bases and J by 4 bases, with 14 bases between the two germline ends. This CDR3 has 15 residues. Per the germline V gene, CDR1 is PRHDT and CDR2 is FYEKMQ (reference sequence). The CDR3 is CASSLRVGSGETQYF. The CDR3 bases are TGTGCCAGCAGCTTAAGAGTCGGGAGCGGAGAGACCCAGTACTTC.

This chain uses TRBV16 with TRBJ2-3; 8 nucleotides line up with TRBD2. Germline V gene sequence: CDR1 KGHSY, CDR2 FQNENV. V lost 0 bases, J lost 4 bases, and 9 bases stayed unmatched. This CDR3 comprises 17 residues. DNA for the CDR3: TGTGCCAGCAGCCAATCGGGCAAAGCGGGAGCTTCAGATACGCAGTATTTT. Residues: CASSQSGKAGASDTQYF.

In this sample, this clone turned up once. DNA of the CDR3: TGTGCCATCAGTGGGACTAGCGGGAGTCAGGCCGGGGAGCTGTTTTTT. Its translation: CAISGTSGSQAGELFF. The rearrangement joins TRBV10-3 to TRBJ2-2; 13 bases align to TRBD2. J gave up 6 bases and V 4 bases, and 5 bases lay outside the gene matches. The CDR3 contains 16 residues. The germline V gene encodes CDR1 ENHRY and CDR2 SYGVKD.

This sequence joins TRBV30 and TRBJ1-5, with D possibly being TRBD1 (6 bases). Between the trimmed V and J ends, which lost 0 bases and 3 bases, there was a span of 15 bases. The germline CDR1 and CDR2 sequences are GTSNPN and SVGIG (reference sequence). The CDR3 totals 16 residues. CDR3 DNA sequence: TGTGCCTGGAGTGTACTTGGGGGGGGCGACAATCAGCCCCAGCATTTT. Translating it yields CAWSVLGGGDNQPQHF.